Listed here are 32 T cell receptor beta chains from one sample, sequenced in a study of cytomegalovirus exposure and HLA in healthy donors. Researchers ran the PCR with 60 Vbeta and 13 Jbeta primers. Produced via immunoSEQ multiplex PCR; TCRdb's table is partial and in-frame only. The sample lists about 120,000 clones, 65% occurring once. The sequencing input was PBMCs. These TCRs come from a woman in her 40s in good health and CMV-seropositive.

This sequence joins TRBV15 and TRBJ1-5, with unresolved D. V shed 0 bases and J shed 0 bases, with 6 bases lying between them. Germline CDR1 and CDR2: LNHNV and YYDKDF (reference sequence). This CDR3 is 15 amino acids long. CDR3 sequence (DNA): TGTGCCACCAGCAGAGATTACAGTAGCAATCAGCCCCAGCATTTT. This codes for CATSRDYSSNQPQHF.

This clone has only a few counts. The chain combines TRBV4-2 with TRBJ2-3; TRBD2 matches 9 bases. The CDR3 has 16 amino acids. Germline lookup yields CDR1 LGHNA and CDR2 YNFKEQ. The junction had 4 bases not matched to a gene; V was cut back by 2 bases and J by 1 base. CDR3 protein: CASSQLTSGGTDTQYF. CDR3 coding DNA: TGTGCCAGCAGCCAACTGACTAGCGGAGGCACAGATACGCAGTATTTT.

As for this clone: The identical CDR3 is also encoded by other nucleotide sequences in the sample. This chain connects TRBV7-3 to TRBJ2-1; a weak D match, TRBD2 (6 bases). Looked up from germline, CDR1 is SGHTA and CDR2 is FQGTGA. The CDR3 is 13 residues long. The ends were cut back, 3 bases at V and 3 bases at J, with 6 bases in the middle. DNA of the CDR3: TGTGCCAGCAGCTTGGGACTCTACAATGAGCAGTTCTTC. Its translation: CASSLGLYNEQFF.

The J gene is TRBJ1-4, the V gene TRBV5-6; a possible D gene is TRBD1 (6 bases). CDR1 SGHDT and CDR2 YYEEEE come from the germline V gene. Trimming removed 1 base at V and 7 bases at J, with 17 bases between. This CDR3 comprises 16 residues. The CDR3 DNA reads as TGTGCCAGCAGCTTGCGGGGATTGGGGGCAGTTGAAAAACTGTTTTTT. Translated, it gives CASSLRGLGAVEKLFF.

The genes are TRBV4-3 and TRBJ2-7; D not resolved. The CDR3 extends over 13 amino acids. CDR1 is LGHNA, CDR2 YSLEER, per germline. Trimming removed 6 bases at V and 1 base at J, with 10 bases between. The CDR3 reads CASSAWRSYEQYF. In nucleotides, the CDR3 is TGCGCCAGCAGTGCCTGGAGATCCTACGAGCAGTACTTC.

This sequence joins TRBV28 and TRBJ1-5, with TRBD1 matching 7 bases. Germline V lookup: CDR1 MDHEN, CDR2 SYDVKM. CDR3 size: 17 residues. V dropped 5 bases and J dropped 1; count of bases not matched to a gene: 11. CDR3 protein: CASSVFVEGASNQPQHF. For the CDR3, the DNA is TGTGCCAGCAGTGTGTTCGTGGAGGGGGCGAGCAATCAGCCCCAGCATTTT.

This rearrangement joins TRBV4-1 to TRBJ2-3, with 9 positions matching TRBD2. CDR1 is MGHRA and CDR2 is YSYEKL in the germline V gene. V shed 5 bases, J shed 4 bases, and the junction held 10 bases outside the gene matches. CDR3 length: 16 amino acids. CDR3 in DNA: TGCGCCAGCAGCAAAGTGTTAGCGGGAGACGCAGATACGCAGTATTTT. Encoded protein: CASSKVLAGDADTQYF.

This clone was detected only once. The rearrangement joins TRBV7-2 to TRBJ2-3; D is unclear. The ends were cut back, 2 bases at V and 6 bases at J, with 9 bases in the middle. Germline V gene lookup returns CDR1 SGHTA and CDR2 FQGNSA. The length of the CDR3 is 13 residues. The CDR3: CASSLYRGDTQYF. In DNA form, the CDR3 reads TGTGCCAGCAGCTTATACCGCGGCGATACGCAGTATTTT.

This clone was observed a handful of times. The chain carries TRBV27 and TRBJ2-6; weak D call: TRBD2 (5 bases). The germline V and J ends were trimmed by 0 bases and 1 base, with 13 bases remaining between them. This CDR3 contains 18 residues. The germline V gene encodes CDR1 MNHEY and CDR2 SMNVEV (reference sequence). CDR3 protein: CASSLSGLLKSGANVLTF. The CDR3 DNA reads TGTGCCAGCAGTTTATCAGGACTGCTGAAATCTGGGGCCAACGTCCTGACTTTC.

The CDR3: CASSYLGGSLAASTDTQYF. As DNA, the CDR3 is TGTGCCAGCAGTTATTTGGGGGGGAGTCTCGCCGCCAGCACAGATACGCAGTATTTT. The rearrangement uses TRBV27 and TRBJ2-3; 7 bases are a match to TRBD2. The length of the CDR3 is 19 residues. J gave up 0 bases and V 4 bases, and 16 bases lay outside the gene matches. CDR1 is MNHEY, CDR2 SMNVEV, per germline (reference sequence).

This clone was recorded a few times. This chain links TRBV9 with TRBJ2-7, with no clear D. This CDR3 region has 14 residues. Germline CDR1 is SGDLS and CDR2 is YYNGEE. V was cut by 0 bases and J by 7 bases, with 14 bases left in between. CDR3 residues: CASSVGSALREQYF. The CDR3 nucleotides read TGTGCCAGCAGCGTAGGTTCCGCCCTTCGGGAGCAGTACTTC.

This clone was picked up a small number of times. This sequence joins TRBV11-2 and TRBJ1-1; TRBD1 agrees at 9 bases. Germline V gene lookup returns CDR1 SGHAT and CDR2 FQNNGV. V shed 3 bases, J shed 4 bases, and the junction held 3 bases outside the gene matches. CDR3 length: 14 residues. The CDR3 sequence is CASSLNRGLTEAFF. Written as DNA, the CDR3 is TGTGCCAGCAGCTTGAACAGGGGGCTCACTGAAGCTTTCTTT.

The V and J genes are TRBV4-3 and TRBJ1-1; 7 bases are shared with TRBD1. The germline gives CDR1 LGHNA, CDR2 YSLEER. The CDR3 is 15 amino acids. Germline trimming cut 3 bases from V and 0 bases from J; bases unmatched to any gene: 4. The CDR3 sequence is CASSHGTAMNTEAFF. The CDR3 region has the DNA TGCGCCAGCAGCCATGGGACAGCCATGAACACTGAAGCTTTCTTT.

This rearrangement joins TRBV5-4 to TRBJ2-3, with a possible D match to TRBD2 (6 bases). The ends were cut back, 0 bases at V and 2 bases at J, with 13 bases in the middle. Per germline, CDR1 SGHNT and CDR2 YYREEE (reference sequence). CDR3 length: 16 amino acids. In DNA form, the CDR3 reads TGTGCCAGCAGCTTGGAGCTTAGCGGACACACAGATACGCAGTATTTT. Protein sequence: CASSLELSGHTDTQYF.

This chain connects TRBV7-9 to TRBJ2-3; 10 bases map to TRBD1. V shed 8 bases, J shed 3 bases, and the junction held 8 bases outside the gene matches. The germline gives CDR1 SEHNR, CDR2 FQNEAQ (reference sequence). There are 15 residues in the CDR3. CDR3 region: CASGTGDDYTDTQYF. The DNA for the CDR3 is TGTGCCAGCGGGACAGGGGACGATTATACAGATACGCAGTATTTT. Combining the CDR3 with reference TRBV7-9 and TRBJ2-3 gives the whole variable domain DTGVSQNPRHKITKRGQNVTFRCDPISEHNRLYWYRQTLGQGPEFLTYFQNEAQLEKSRLLSDRFSAERPKGSFSTLEIQRTEQGDSAMYLCASGTGDDYTDTQYFGPGTRLTVL.

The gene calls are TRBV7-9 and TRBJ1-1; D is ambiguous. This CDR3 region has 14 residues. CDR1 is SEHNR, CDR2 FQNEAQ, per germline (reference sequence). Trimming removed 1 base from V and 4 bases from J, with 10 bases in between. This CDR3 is CASSLDASSTEAFF. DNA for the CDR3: TGTGCCAGCAGCTTAGACGCCTCGAGCACTGAAGCTTTCTTT.

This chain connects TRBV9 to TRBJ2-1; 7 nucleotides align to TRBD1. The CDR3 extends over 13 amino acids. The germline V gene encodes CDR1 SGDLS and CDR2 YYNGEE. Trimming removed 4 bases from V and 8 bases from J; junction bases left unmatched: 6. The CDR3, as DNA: TGTGCCAGCAGCTCAGGACAGGCGTATGAGCAGTTCTTC. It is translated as CASSSGQAYEQFF.

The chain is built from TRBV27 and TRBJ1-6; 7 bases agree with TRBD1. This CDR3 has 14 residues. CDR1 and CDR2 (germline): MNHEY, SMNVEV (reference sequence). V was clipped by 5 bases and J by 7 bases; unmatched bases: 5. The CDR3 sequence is CASSGTVTNSPLHF. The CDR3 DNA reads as TGTGCCAGCAGTGGGACAGTCACGAATTCACCCCTCCACTTT.

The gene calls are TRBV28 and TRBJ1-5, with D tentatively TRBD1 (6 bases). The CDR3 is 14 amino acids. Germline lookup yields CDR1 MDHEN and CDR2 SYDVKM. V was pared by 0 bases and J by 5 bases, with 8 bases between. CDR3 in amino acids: CASSLWGAHQPQHF. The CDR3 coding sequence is TGTGCCAGCAGTTTATGGGGGGCCCATCAGCCCCAGCATTTT.

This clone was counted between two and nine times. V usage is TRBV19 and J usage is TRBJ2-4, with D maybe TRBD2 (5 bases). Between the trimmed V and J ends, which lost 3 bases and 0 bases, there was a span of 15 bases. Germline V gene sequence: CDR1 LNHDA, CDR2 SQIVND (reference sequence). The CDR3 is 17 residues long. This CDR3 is CASSIRAKGVAKNIQYF. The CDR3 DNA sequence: TGTGCCAGTAGTATCCGCGCCAAGGGAGTAGCCAAAAACATTCAGTACTTC. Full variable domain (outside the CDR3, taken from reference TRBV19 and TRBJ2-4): DGGITQSPKYLFRKEGQNVTLSCEQNLNHDAMYWYRQDPGQGLRLIYYSQIVNDFQKGDIAEGYSVSREKKESFPLTVTSAQKNPTAFYLCASSIRAKGVAKNIQYFGAGTRLSVL.

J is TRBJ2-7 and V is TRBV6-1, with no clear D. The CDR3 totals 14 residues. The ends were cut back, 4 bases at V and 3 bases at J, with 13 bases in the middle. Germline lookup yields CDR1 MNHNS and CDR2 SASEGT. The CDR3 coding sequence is TGTGCCAGCAGTGCGTACTCCAATTACTACGAGCAGTACTTC. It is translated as CASSAYSNYYEQYF.

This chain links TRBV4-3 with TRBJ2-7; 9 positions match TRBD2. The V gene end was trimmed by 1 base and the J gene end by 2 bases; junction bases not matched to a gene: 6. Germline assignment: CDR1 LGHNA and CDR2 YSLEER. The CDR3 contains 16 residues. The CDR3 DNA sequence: TGCGCCAGCAGCCAAGTCCTAGCGGGAAAACCCTACGAGCAGTACTTC. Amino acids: CASSQVLAGKPYEQYF.

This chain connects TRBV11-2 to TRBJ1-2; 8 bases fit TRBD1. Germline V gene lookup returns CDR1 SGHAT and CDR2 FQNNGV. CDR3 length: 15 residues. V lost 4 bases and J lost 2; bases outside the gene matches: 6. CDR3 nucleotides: TGTGCCAGCAGCTGGACGACAGGGGAGAACTATGGCTACACCTTC. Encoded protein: CASSWTTGENYGYTF.

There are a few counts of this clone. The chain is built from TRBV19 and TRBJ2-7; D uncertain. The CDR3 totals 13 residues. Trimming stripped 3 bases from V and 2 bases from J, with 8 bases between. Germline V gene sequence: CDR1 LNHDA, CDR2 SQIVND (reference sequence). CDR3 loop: CASSMAGTYEQYF. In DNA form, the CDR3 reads TGTGCCAGTAGTATGGCAGGTACCTACGAGCAGTACTTC. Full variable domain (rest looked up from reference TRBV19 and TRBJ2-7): DGGITQSPKYLFRKEGQNVTLSCEQNLNHDAMYWYRQDPGQGLRLIYYSQIVNDFQKGDIAEGYSVSREKKESFPLTVTSAQKNPTAFYLCASSMAGTYEQYFGPGTRLTVT.

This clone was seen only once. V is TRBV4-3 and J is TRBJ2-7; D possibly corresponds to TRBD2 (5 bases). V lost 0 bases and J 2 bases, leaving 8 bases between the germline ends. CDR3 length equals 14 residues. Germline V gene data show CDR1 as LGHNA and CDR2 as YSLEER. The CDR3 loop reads CASSQDGGAYEQYF. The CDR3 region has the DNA TGCGCCAGCAGCCAAGATGGAGGAGCCTACGAGCAGTACTTC.

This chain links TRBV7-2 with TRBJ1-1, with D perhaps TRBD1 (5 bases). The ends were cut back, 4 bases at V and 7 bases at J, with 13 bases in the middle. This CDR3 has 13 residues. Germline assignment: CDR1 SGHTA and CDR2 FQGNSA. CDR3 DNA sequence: TGTGCCAGCAGCTCACCTGACAGAAATGAAGCTTTCTTT. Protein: CASSSPDRNEAFF.

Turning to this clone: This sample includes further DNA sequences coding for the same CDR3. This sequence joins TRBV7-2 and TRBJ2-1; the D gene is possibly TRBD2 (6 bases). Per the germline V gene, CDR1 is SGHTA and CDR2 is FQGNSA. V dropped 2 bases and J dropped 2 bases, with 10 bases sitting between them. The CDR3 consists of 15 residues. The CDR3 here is CASSLTPGAYNEQFF. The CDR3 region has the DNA TGTGCCAGCAGCTTAACCCCGGGAGCCTACAATGAGCAGTTCTTC.

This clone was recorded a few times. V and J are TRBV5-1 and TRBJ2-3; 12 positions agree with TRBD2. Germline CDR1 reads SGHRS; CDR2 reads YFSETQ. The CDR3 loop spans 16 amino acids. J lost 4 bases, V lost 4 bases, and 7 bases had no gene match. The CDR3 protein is CASSPLLAGGPDTQYF. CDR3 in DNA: TGCGCCAGCAGCCCCCTACTAGCGGGAGGACCAGATACGCAGTATTTT.

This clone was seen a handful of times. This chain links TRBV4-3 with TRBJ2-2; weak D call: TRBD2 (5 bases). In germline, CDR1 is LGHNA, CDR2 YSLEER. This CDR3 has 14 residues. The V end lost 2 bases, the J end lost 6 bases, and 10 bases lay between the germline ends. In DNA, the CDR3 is TGCGCCAGCAGCCAACATACTAGTTCCGGGGAGCTGTTTTTT. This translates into CASSQHTSSGELFF.

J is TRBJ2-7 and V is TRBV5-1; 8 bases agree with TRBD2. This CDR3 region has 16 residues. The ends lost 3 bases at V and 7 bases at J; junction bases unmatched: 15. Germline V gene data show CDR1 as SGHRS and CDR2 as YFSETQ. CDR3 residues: CASSYYPGTRNKEQYF. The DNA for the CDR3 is TGCGCCAGCAGCTATTACCCCGGGACTAGGAATAAGGAGCAGTACTTC.

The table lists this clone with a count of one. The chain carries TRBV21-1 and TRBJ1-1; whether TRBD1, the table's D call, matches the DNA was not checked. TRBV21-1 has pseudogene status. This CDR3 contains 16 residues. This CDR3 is CASTPNKPQGDTEAFF. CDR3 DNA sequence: TGTGCCAGCACCCCAAATAAGCCTCAGGGGGACACTGAAGCTTTCTTT.

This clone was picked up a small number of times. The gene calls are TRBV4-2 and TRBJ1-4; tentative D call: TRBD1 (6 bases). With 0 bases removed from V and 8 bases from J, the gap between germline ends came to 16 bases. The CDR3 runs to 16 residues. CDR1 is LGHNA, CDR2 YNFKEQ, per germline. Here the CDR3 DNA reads TGTGCCAGCAGCCAAGAGGGGGCCCCCCGGCGGGAAAAACTGTTTTTT. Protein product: CASSQEGAPRREKLFF.